This T cell receptor beta chain was captured in a study of OX40 agonist ivuxolimab in advanced cancers. Across the study: Prior anti-PD-1, anti-PD-L1 or anti-CTLA-4 therapy did not bar entry, and 40% to 45% had some.

A note on this clone: Its specificity is unknown.

CDR1 and CDR2 from the germline V gene are MGHRA and YSYEKL. V was cut by 4 bases and J by 0 bases, with 13 bases left in between. This CDR3 has 16 residues. Overall study findings and caveats: At 0.1 to 3.0 mg/kg and by week 6, CD4+ and CD8+ T cells in the blood had expanded clonally.

Using immunoSEQ multiplex PCR, the repertoire was profiled, and TCRdb retains in-frame clones only, with some absent. The table records tens of thousands of clones, roughly 86% of them present only once. The TCR originated in an adult with an advanced solid tumor such as melanoma, head and neck, liver or kidney cancer. The chain recombines TRBV4-1 with TRBJ1-5, with D uncertain. This material consisted of CD4+ or CD8+ T cells sorted from blood, taken in a trial of the OX40 agonist ivuxolimab. CDR3 sequence reads: CASSPQAAYSNQPQHF. Here the CDR3 DNA reads TGCGCCAGCAGCCCCCAAGCAGCATATAGCAATCAGCCCCAGCATTTT.